These 24 T cell receptor beta chains were all obtained from the same sample, sequenced in a study of blood T cells in healthy people across ages (dated by TCRdb to between 2015 and 2016). Preparation of the library involved 5' RACE. Sequencer: Illumina HiSeq 2500. A second PCR of about 6 to 11 cycles was run with a J-beta primer mix and a sample-barcoded 5' primer. The public reads were quality trimmed at Q25 with fastp and then assembled into clones with MiXCR by TCRdb, keeping productive beta chains. Rows merge per CDR3 protein into single entries with the most common DNA and genes. Across this sample there are some 1.5 million distinct CDR3 sequences, with over 25% seen only once. The ten largest clones represent 7.7% of the sample. Sequenced input: blood. Receptors were obtained from a woman aged 25 to 45 in good health.

This sequence joins TRBV21-1 and TRBJ1-1; the table's TRBD1 call for D was not verified on the DNA. TRBV21-1 is reported as a pseudogene. The CDR3 runs to 17 residues. The CDR3 sequence is CASSQRRVRQGSTEAFF. DNA of the CDR3: TGTGCCAGCAGCCAGCGACGAGTTCGACAGGGGAGTACTGAAGCTTTCTTT.

This sequence joins TRBV28 and TRBJ1-5; 8 bases fit TRBD1. J lost 0 bases, V lost 6 bases, and 4 bases had no gene match. The CDR3 has 15 amino acids. In germline, CDR1 is MDHEN, CDR2 SYDVKM. CDR3 nucleotide sequence: TGTGCCAGCAGCAAACAGGGGGTTAGCAATCAGCCCCAGCATTTT. Translated: CASSKQGVSNQPQHF.

The chain is built from TRBV20-1 and TRBJ2-3, with D perhaps matching TRBD2 (6 bases). Germline V gene sequence: CDR1 DFQATT, CDR2 SNEGSKA (reference sequence). Between the trimmed V and J ends, which lost 7 bases and 11 bases, there was a span of 22 bases. This CDR3 is 13 amino acids long. The CDR3, as DNA: TGCAGTGTCCACACTAGCACCCCATTGGGGCAGTATTTT. As protein: CSVHTSTPLGQYF.

This CDR3 reads CASSESGGRDNEQFF. CDR3 in DNA: TGTGCCAGCAGTGAAAGCGGGGGGAGGGACAATGAGCAGTTCTTC. The chain joins TRBV2 to TRBJ2-1; 9 bases map to TRBD2. Looked up from germline, CDR1 is SNHLY and CDR2 is FYNNEI. This CDR3 region has 15 residues. V lost 2 bases to trimming and J lost 5 bases; unmatched junction nucleotides: 4.

The chain employs TRBV20-1 and TRBJ1-1; perhaps TRBD1 as D (6 bases). The CDR3 has 12 amino acids. Germline loops: CDR1 DFQATT, CDR2 SNEGSKA (reference sequence). Trimming removed 7 bases from V and 10 bases from J, with 19 bases in between. CDR3 DNA sequence: TGCAGTGGGATAACAGGGAGAGGAACAGCTTTCTTT. This sequence encodes CSGITGRGTAFF.

The chain links TRBV5-1 to TRBJ1-2; D gene unclear. Deletions cut 5 bases from V and 4 bases from J, with 12 bases between. CDR3 size: 13 residues. Germline V gives CDR1 SGHRS, CDR2 YFSETQ. The chain's CDR3 is CASRQTSLYGYTF. CDR3 in DNA: TGCGCCAGCAGACAGACTTCTCTCTATGGCTACACCTTC.

V is TRBV3-1 and J is TRBJ2-3; unclear D gene. Deletions cut 1 base from V and 6 bases from J, with 11 bases between. The CDR3 sequence is 14 residues long. Per the germline V gene, CDR1 is LGHDT and CDR2 is YNNKEL (reference sequence). The CDR3: CASSQGVSPDTQYF. CDR3 nucleotides: TGTGCCAGCAGCCAAGGAGTCAGTCCGGATACGCAGTATTTT.

This sequence joins TRBV7-8 and TRBJ2-7; D ambiguous. The CDR3 loop spans 16 amino acids. V dropped 1 base and J dropped 2 bases, with 15 bases sitting between them. From germline, CDR1 is SGHVS and CDR2 FQNEAQ. In DNA, the CDR3 is TGTGCCAGCAGCTTAGGATCTTGGACGGAGACCTACGAGCAGTACTTC. As protein: CASSLGSWTETYEQYF.

This clonotype was seen a few times. The chain has TRBV7-8 and TRBJ1-6; D is undetermined. Germline V gene data show CDR1 as SGHVS and CDR2 as FQNEAQ. Trimming took 1 base from V and 10 from J, leaving 11 bases between them. There are 14 residues in the CDR3. Written as DNA, the CDR3 is TGTGCCAGCAGCTTAGTCCGGGATTGGTCACCCCTCCACTTT. Its protein product is CASSLVRDWSPLHF.

V gene TRBV30 combines with J gene TRBJ2-1; TRBD2 agrees at 7 bases. CDR1 and CDR2 (germline): GTSNPN, SVGIG (reference sequence). Trimming at V came to 0 bases and at J to 1 base, leaving 3 bases not matched to a gene. The CDR3 extends over 15 amino acids. The CDR3 loop reads CAWSVDSGSYNEQFF. As DNA, the CDR3 is TGTGCCTGGAGTGTAGATAGCGGGTCCTACAATGAGCAGTTCTTC. The whole variable domain, remainder taken from reference TRBV30 and TRBJ2-1, is SQTIHQWPATLVQPVGSPLSLECTVEGTSNPNLYWYRQAAGRGLQLLFYSVGIGQISSEVPQNLSASRPQDRQFILSSKKLLLSDSGFYLCAWSVDSGSYNEQFFGPGTRLTVL.

This chain uses TRBV10-3 with TRBJ2-1, with unresolved D. Between the trimmed V and J ends, which lost 0 bases and 5 bases, there was a span of 14 bases. Germline V gene sequence: CDR1 ENHRY, CDR2 SYGVKD. The CDR3 sequence is 16 residues long. The CDR3 coding sequence is TGTGCCATCAGTGAGTCCATCGACTTGACCAACAATGAGCAGTTCTTC. Protein: CAISESIDLTNNEQFF.

The chain employs TRBV7-8 and TRBJ2-1; 12 bases align to TRBD2. Germline CDR1 reads SGHVS; CDR2 reads FQNEAQ. J gave up 1 base and V 3 bases, and 4 bases lay outside the gene matches. The CDR3 has 17 residues. Written as DNA, the CDR3 is TGTGCCAGCAGCTTGGGACTAGCGGGCTTATCCTACAATGAGCAGTTCTTC. Its protein product is CASSLGLAGLSYNEQFF. The whole variable domain, filled in from reference TRBV7-8 and TRBJ2-1, reads GAGVSQSPRYKVAKRGQDVALRCDPISGHVSLFWYQQALGQGPEFLTYFQNEAQLDKSGLPSDRFFAERPEGSVSTLKIQRTQQEDSAVYLCASSLGLAGLSYNEQFFGPGTRLTVL.

As concerns this clonotype: A single base separates this from a much larger clone, so it may be a read error. The V gene is TRBV7-2, the J gene TRBJ2-4, with D possibly TRBD2 on 5 matching bases. The CDR3 is made up of 14 amino acids. V shed 5 bases and J shed 8 bases, with 16 bases lying between them. The germline V gene has CDR1 SGHTA and CDR2 FQGNSA. CDR3 DNA sequence: TGTACCAGCAGCCCCCGACGGGATGGAGACATTCAGTACTTC. Residues: CTSSPRRDGDIQYF.

The rearrangement links TRBV7-2 to TRBJ1-6; D gene unclear. This CDR3 has 16 amino acids. V dropped 4 bases and J dropped 5 bases, with 15 bases sitting between them. Germline CDR1 reads SGHTA; CDR2 reads FQGNSA. The CDR3 protein is CASSSPSGSDNSPLHF. CDR3 sequence (DNA): TGTGCCAGCAGCTCTCCCTCGGGGTCGGATAATTCACCCCTCCACTTT.

This clonotype was detected ten times or more. The chain is built from TRBV7-2 and TRBJ2-5, with D unclear. This CDR3 contains 13 residues. Per the germline V gene, CDR1 is SGHTA and CDR2 is FQGNSA. The germline V and J ends were trimmed by 4 bases and 4 bases, with 10 bases remaining between them. The CDR3 loop is CASSSRRSETQYF. The CDR3, as DNA: TGTGCCAGCAGCTCCCGCCGGTCAGAGACCCAGTACTTC.

V usage is TRBV20-1 and J usage is TRBJ2-1, with 9 bases lining up with TRBD2. This CDR3 has 18 amino acids. The ends lost 0 bases at V and 8 bases at J; junction bases unmatched: 17. Germline CDR1 and CDR2: DFQATT and SNEGSKA (reference sequence). The CDR3 here is CSARDNPLRGGKIDEQFF. CDR3 coding DNA: TGCAGTGCTAGAGATAATCCCTTGCGGGGGGGCAAGATCGATGAGCAGTTCTTC.

There are many counts of this clonotype. The chain employs TRBV20-1 and TRBJ2-2; D remains ambiguous. Germline V gene data show CDR1 as DFQATT and CDR2 as SNEGSKA (reference sequence). The germline V and J ends were trimmed by 3 bases and 3 bases, with 2 bases remaining between them. CDR3 size: 11 residues. DNA for the CDR3: TGCAGTGCTAGGGACACCGGGGAGCTGTTTTTT. Its protein product is CSARDTGELFF.

The chain links TRBV7-2 to TRBJ2-3; 13 nucleotides line up with TRBD2. CDR1 and CDR2 from the germline V gene are SGHTA and FQGNSA. With V trimmed by 5 bases and J by 2 bases, 4 bases remained unmatched. This CDR3 contains 16 residues. The CDR3 spells CASSNGLAGATDTQYF. The CDR3 DNA sequence: TGTGCCAGCAGCAACGGACTAGCGGGAGCCACAGATACGCAGTATTTT.

The chain is built from TRBV5-1 and TRBJ2-2; D perhaps matches TRBD2 (5 bases). With 5 bases removed from V and 3 bases from J, the gap between germline ends came to 17 bases. This CDR3 has 16 amino acids. The germline V gene has CDR1 SGHRS and CDR2 YFSETQ. This chain's CDR3 is CASSSTTGYDTGELFF. CDR3 DNA: TGCGCCAGCAGTTCTACGACGGGATACGACACCGGGGAGCTGTTTTTT.

This clonotype occurred a few times. This chain links TRBV5-1 with TRBJ2-1, with 8 bases lining up with TRBD2. Germline lookup yields CDR1 SGHRS and CDR2 YFSETQ. Trimming at V came to 3 bases and at J to 8 bases, leaving 7 bases not matched to a gene. The CDR3 extends over 14 amino acids. CDR3 nucleotide sequence: TGCGCCAGCAGCTCCGGGGGGGCCGGGGATGAGCAGTTCTTC. It codes for CASSSGGAGDEQFF.

The chain has TRBV18 and TRBJ2-2, with a weak D call TRBD1 (5 bases). CDR3 length: 16 amino acids. Germline CDR1 is KGHSH and CDR2 is LQKENI. Trimming shortened V by 5 bases and J by 5 bases, and 18 bases separated the two germline ends. In DNA form, the CDR3 reads TGTGCCAGCTCATCGCCTTCAGGGCTGGCTACCGGGGAGCTGTTTTTT. This sequence encodes CASSSPSGLATGELFF.

This clonotype has only a few counts. CDR3 loop: CASKQGGDNSPLHF. As DNA, the CDR3 is TGTGCCAGCAAACAGGGAGGAGATAATTCACCCCTCCACTTT. The chain joins TRBV28 to TRBJ1-6; maybe TRBD1 (6 bases). V was cut by 7 bases and J by 5 bases, with 12 bases left in between. Germline V lookup: CDR1 MDHEN, CDR2 SYDVKM. This CDR3 has 14 residues.

The chain is built from TRBV7-3 and TRBJ2-1; TRBD2 agrees at 15 bases. The V segment lost 4 bases and the J segment 9 bases; nucleotides outside the gene matches: 16. Germline V CDR1 and CDR2: SGHTA, FQGTGA. The CDR3 is made up of 19 amino acids. CDR3 sequence (DNA): TGTGCCAGCAGCTCAGTGGGGGGCCGGACTAGCGGGGGGGACACTGAGCAGTTCTTC. This codes for CASSSVGGRTSGGDTEQFF.

V is TRBV9 and J is TRBJ1-1; D unresolved. The germline CDR1 and CDR2 sequences are SGDLS and YYNGEE. Trimming cost V 0 bases and J 0 bases, with 6 bases left between them. The CDR3 is 14 residues long. CDR3 loop: CASSVDTMNTEAFF. Here the CDR3 DNA reads TGTGCCAGCAGCGTAGACACCATGAACACTGAAGCTTTCTTT. The full variable domain, with the rest looked up from reference TRBV9 and TRBJ1-1, is DSGVTQTPKHLITATGQRVTLRCSPRSGDLSVYWYQQSLDQGLQFLIQYYNGEERAKGNILERFSAQQFPDLHSELNLSSLELGDSALYFCASSVDTMNTEAFFGQGTRLTVV.